The 25 T cell receptor beta chains in this list originate from one sample, sequenced in a study of cytotoxic CD8 clonotypes in ibrutinib-treated CLL. Libraries were prepared by immunoSEQ multiplex PCR; TCRdb keeps only in-frame clonotypes and omits some of them. Seen here are some 200,000 clones, around 70% observed once, and the top ten hold roughly 5.9%. The sequencing used PBMCs, collected after 12 months of ibrutinib treatment. These TCRs come from a human donor with chronic lymphocytic leukemia.

The chain uses TRBV6-1 and TRBJ2-2; TRBD1 is a possible D gene (6 bases). The CDR3 consists of 13 residues. Germline values: CDR1 MNHNS, CDR2 SASEGT. V was shortened by 8 bases and J by 2 bases, with 9 bases between the two germline ends. In DNA form, the CDR3 reads TGTGCCAGCCGGGACATAAACACCGGGGAGCTGTTTTTT. Translation gives CASRDINTGELFF.

The CDR3 spells CASSPRTYGELFF. For the CDR3, the DNA is TGTGCCAGCAGTCCCCGGACCTACGGGGAGCTGTTTTTT. The chain links TRBV28 to TRBJ2-2; D unclear. Germline lookup yields CDR1 MDHEN and CDR2 SYDVKM. The germline V and J ends were trimmed by 5 bases and 7 bases, with 11 bases remaining between them. This CDR3 contains 13 residues. Filled out from reference TRBV28 and TRBJ2-2, the complete variable domain reads DVKVTQSSRYLVKRTGEKVFLECVQDMDHENMFWYRQDPGLGLRLIYFSYDVKMKEKGDIPEGYSVSREKKERFSLILESASTNQTSMYLCASSPRTYGELFFGEGSRLTVL.

In this sample, this clone turned up a few times. The J gene is TRBJ1-3, the V gene TRBV30, with D hard to call. V was shortened by 4 bases and J by 0 bases, with 10 bases between the two germline ends. This CDR3 spans 14 amino acids. Germline CDR1 reads GTSNPN; CDR2 reads SVGIG (reference sequence). CDR3 in amino acids: CAWTRRDSGNTIYF. DNA for the CDR3: TGTGCCTGGACACGGAGGGACTCTGGAAACACCATATATTTT.

This clone was detected only a few times. Written as DNA, the CDR3 is TGCGCCAGCAGCTTGAGGCAGGGGGCGGACACTGAAGCTTTCTTT. Translating it yields CASSLRQGADTEAFF. This sequence joins TRBV5-1 and TRBJ1-1; 8 bases fit TRBD1. CDR1 is SGHRS, CDR2 YFSETQ, per germline. The CDR3 length is 15 residues. The V gene end was trimmed by 1 base and the J gene end by 3 bases; junction bases not matched to a gene: 5.

The chain carries TRBV9 and TRBJ1-3; possible D gene TRBD1, 6 bases. The CDR3 is made up of 17 amino acids. Between the trimmed V and J ends, which lost 0 bases and 0 bases, there was a span of 13 bases. Germline V lookup: CDR1 SGDLS, CDR2 YYNGEE. In DNA, the CDR3 is TGTGCCAGCAGCGTAGAAAGGGACACTCACTCTGGAAACACCATATATTTT. The encoded protein is CASSVERDTHSGNTIYF.

V gene TRBV6-5 combines with J gene TRBJ1-2; possible D gene TRBD1, 6 bases. The CDR3 runs to 14 residues. The V and J ends lost 2 bases and 4 bases respectively, with 11 bases between them. The germline gives CDR1 MNHEY, CDR2 SVGAGI. The CDR3 here is CASSYEGVGYGYTF. The CDR3 coding sequence is TGTGCCAGCAGTTACGAGGGGGTGGGCTATGGCTACACCTTC.

The rearrangement links TRBV7-9 to TRBJ2-3, with D tentatively TRBD2 (6 bases). Trimming pared 5 bases from V and 5 bases from J, leaving 17 bases between. Germline CDR1 SEHNR, CDR2 FQNEAQ (reference sequence). The CDR3 covers 15 residues. Here the CDR3 reads CASSPGTLVRDTQYF. CDR3 sequence (DNA): TGTGCCAGCAGCCCCGGGACTTTAGTACGAGATACGCAGTATTTT. Supplemented by reference TRBV7-9 and TRBJ2-3, the full variable domain reads DTGVSQNPRHKITKRGQNVTFRCDPISEHNRLYWYRQTLGQGPEFLTYFQNEAQLEKSRLLSDRFSAERPKGSFSTLEIQRTEQGDSAMYLCASSPGTLVRDTQYFGPGTRLTVL.

This chain joins TRBV6-5 and TRBJ1-1; D gene unclear. The germline CDR1 and CDR2 sequences are MNHEY and SVGAGI. The CDR3 sequence is 15 residues long. V was clipped by 0 bases and J by 0 bases, with 8 bases between them. This chain's CDR3 is CASSYSEAVNTEAFF. For the CDR3, the DNA is TGTGCCAGCAGTTACTCAGAGGCGGTGAACACTGAAGCTTTCTTT.

This sequence joins TRBV11-3 and TRBJ2-3; 14 bases line up with TRBD2. The CDR3 extends over 17 amino acids. CDR1 is SGHNT, CDR2 YENEEA, per germline. The trim removed 2 bases at V and 5 bases at J, leaving 6 bases unmatched. In DNA, the CDR3 is TGTGCCAGCAGCTTATATTCTGGGACTAGCGGGAGAGATACGCAGTATTTT. Amino acids: CASSLYSGTSGRDTQYF.

V and J are TRBV25-1 and TRBJ2-5; D may be TRBD1 (5 bases). The V end was cut by 7 bases, the J end by 2 bases, with 17 bases between. Germline-derived CDR1 and CDR2 are MGHDK and SYGVNS. The CDR3 consists of 15 residues. CDR3 in amino acids: CASTPRKGLQETQYF. The CDR3 DNA sequence: TGTGCCAGCACCCCACGAAAGGGGTTACAAGAGACCCAGTACTTC.

The genes are TRBV27 and TRBJ2-3; 7 nucleotides match TRBD1. This CDR3 spans 15 amino acids. Germline trimming cut 1 base from V and 2 bases from J; bases unmatched to any gene: 3. The germline V gene has CDR1 MNHEY and CDR2 SMNVEV (reference sequence). DNA of the CDR3: TGTGCCAGCAGTTTATTGGGACAGCACACAGATACGCAGTATTTT. It yields the protein CASSLLGQHTDTQYF.

V is TRBV9 and J is TRBJ2-7; 9 bases align to TRBD1. V trimming: 2 bases; J trimming: 6 bases; junction bases outside the gene matches: 9. The germline gives CDR1 SGDLS, CDR2 YYNGEE. CDR3 size: 15 residues. The chain's CDR3 is CASSVAGTGTVEQYF. For the CDR3, the DNA is TGTGCCAGCAGCGTGGCCGGGACAGGGACGGTCGAGCAGTACTTC.

This chain links TRBV6-5 with TRBJ1-1; 7 bases align to TRBD1. CDR1 and CDR2 from the germline V gene are MNHEY and SVGAGI. V lost 5 bases to trimming and J lost 4 bases; unmatched junction nucleotides: 10. CDR3 length equals 15 residues. The CDR3 DNA reads TGTGCCAGCAGTCGCTGGGGCAGGGGGACCACTGAAGCTTTCTTT. Its protein product is CASSRWGRGTTEAFF.

This chain links TRBV29-1 with TRBJ1-1; D possibly corresponds to TRBD1 (5 bases). Deletions cut 2 bases from V and 0 bases from J, with 10 bases between. The germline V gene encodes CDR1 SQVTM and CDR2 ANQGSEA. This CDR3 comprises 14 residues. The CDR3 loop reads CSVEKPGLNTEAFF. The CDR3 DNA reads TGCAGCGTTGAAAAGCCAGGGTTGAACACTGAAGCTTTCTTT.

The V call is TRBV7-9, the J call TRBJ2-7, with D tentatively TRBD1 or TRBD2 (5 bases each). CDR1 and CDR2 (germline): SEHNR, FQNEAQ (reference sequence). V was shortened by 2 bases and J by 4 bases, with 18 bases between the two germline ends. The CDR3 is 16 residues long. Here the CDR3 DNA reads TGTGCCAGCAGCTTAATAGGACTCGGGGACCCTTACGAGCAGTACTTC. Its protein is CASSLIGLGDPYEQYF.

The rearrangement joins TRBV19 to TRBJ2-1; 11 nucleotides agree with TRBD2. The CDR3 is 15 residues long. The V segment lost 1 base and the J segment 9 bases; nucleotides outside the gene matches: 5. Germline CDR1 reads LNHDA; CDR2 reads SQIVND (reference sequence). The CDR3 DNA is TGTGCCAGTAGTATAGCTACTAGCGGGAGTCCTGAGCAGTTCTTC. Its translation: CASSIATSGSPEQFF. Using reference TRBV19 and TRBJ2-1 for the parts outside the CDR3, the full variable domain is DGGITQSPKYLFRKEGQNVTLSCEQNLNHDAMYWYRQDPGQGLRLIYYSQIVNDFQKGDIAEGYSVSREKKESFPLTVTSAQKNPTAFYLCASSIATSGSPEQFFGPGTRLTVL.

The gene calls are TRBV19 and TRBJ2-4; D is perhaps TRBD2 (7 bases). Deletions cut 7 bases from V and 4 bases from J, with 20 bases between. Germline CDR1 reads LNHDA; CDR2 reads SQIVND (reference sequence). CDR3 length equals 16 residues. CDR3 DNA: TGTGCCAGTACCATTTCGGCGGGGGACACTAAAAACATTCAGTACTTC. This gives the protein CASTISAGDTKNIQYF.

The chain joins TRBV30 to TRBJ2-7; D may be TRBD2 (6 bases). CDR1 GTSNPN and CDR2 SVGIG come from the germline V gene (reference sequence). Between the trimmed V and J ends, which lost 6 bases and 3 bases, there was a span of 18 bases. The CDR3 length is 14 residues. CDR3 region: CACQTGVVLYEQYF. In DNA form, the CDR3 reads TGTGCCTGTCAAACGGGGGTCGTCCTCTACGAGCAGTACTTC.

The chain employs TRBV9 and TRBJ2-5; D is tentatively TRBD1 or TRBD2 (6 bases each). There are 15 residues in the CDR3. V was shortened by 0 bases and J by 5 bases, with 14 bases between the two germline ends. Germline CDR1 and CDR2: SGDLS and YYNGEE. CDR3 nucleotide sequence: TGTGCCAGCAGCGTAGAGGGGGGTCTACGGGAGACCCAGTACTTC. Amino acid sequence: CASSVEGGLRETQYF.

The rearrangement links TRBV10-3 to TRBJ1-1, with 9 bases identical to TRBD1. Germline V gene lookup returns CDR1 ENHRY and CDR2 SYGVKD. V was pared by 8 bases and J by 8 bases, with 3 bases of the junction left unmatched. This CDR3 has 11 residues. The CDR3 DNA is TGTGCCATCGGGGACAGGGAGGAAGCTTTCTTT. Its protein product is CAIGDREEAFF.

The genes are TRBV7-3 and TRBJ2-2; no clear D gene. The ends were cut back, 4 bases at V and 5 bases at J, with 14 bases in the middle. CDR1 is SGHTA and CDR2 is FQGTGA in the germline V gene. The CDR3 runs to 15 residues. CDR3 sequence: CASSSDRASTGELFF. In DNA form, the CDR3 reads TGTGCCAGCAGCTCCGACCGGGCCTCAACCGGGGAGCTGTTTTTT.

V gene TRBV7-3 combines with J gene TRBJ2-1, with 12 bases aligning to TRBD2. V dropped 5 bases and J dropped 9; count of bases not matched to a gene: 8. The CDR3 runs to 15 residues. CDR1 and CDR2 (germline): SGHTA, FQGTGA. The CDR3 region has the DNA TGTGCCAGCAGCATTCGACTAGCGGGAGTAGGTGAGCAGTTCTTC. Translating gives CASSIRLAGVGEQFF.

The CDR3 DNA is TGTGCCAGCTCACCCACCCTACAGGGGGACACTGAAGCTTTCTTT. Translating it yields CASSPTLQGDTEAFF. The V call is TRBV18, the J call TRBJ1-1, with 8 bases matching TRBD1. Germline lookup yields CDR1 KGHSH and CDR2 LQKENI. V shed 3 bases and J 3 bases; nucleotides not matched to a gene: 6. The CDR3 contains 15 residues.

This clone was found once. J is TRBJ1-1 and V is TRBV18; TRBD1 agrees at 11 bases. Germline V gives CDR1 KGHSH, CDR2 LQKENI. After removal of 1 base from V and 6 bases from J, the junction contained 4 bases not matched to a gene. CDR3 length: 15 residues. The DNA for the CDR3 is TGTGCCAGCTCACCACTAGGGACAGGGGGAGCTGAAGCTTTCTTT. This sequence encodes CASSPLGTGGAEAFF.

In this sample, this clone turned up a few times. The J gene is TRBJ1-3, the V gene TRBV28, with D hard to call. This CDR3 comprises 14 residues. Germline V gives CDR1 MDHEN, CDR2 SYDVKM. Trimming took off 7 bases at V and 0 bases at J, with 10 bases between the two ends. The CDR3 sequence is CASNIPGSGNTIYF. CDR3 DNA sequence: TGTGCCAGCAATATTCCAGGCTCTGGAAACACCATATATTTT.